The 6 T cell receptor beta chains reported below all come from one sample, sequenced in a study of Graves' ophthalmopathy and Graves' hyperthyroidism. The study amplified TCR beta CDR3 regions using RNA transcripts. After a first-round RT-PCR with HTBI primers, a second-round multiplex PCR was run. TCRdb ran MiXCR on the multiplex PCR reads and lists one entry per CDR3 protein. The repertoire consists of 740,000 or so distinct CDR3 sequences, with 40% occurring once and the leading ten covering 44%. Sequenced material: peripheral blood. The receptors were sampled from an adult man with Graves' ophthalmopathy.

This clonotype was observed a few times. The chain uses TRBV5-1 and TRBJ2-7; D is ambiguous. V gave up 3 bases and J gave up 0 bases, with 10 bases separating them. Germline V gene sequence: CDR1 SGHRS, CDR2 YFSETQ. This CDR3 has 14 amino acids. CDR3 bases: TGCGCCAGCAGCTGGTTGACGGGCTCCTACGAGCAGTACTTC. Translated, it gives CASSWLTGSYEQYF.

With regard to this clonotype: This is likely a read error, given that the CDR3 carries no conserved phenylalanine or tryptophan at its end. J is TRBJ1-2 and V is TRBV6-5; 10 nucleotides align to TRBD1. This CDR3 spans 15 amino acids. V lost 2 bases and J lost 3; bases outside the gene matches: 3. Per germline, CDR1 MNHEY and CDR2 SVGAGI. This CDR3 reads CASSYLGTGDYGYTL. The CDR3 nucleotides read TGTGCCAGCAGTTACCTGGGGACAGGGGACTATGGCTACACCCTC.

This clonotype was observed at least ten times. V is TRBV29-1 and J is TRBJ1-4; D remains unclear. The CDR3 consists of 11 residues. Germline V gene sequence: CDR1 SQVTM, CDR2 ANQGSEA. Trimming removed 5 bases at V and 7 bases at J, with 8 bases between. The CDR3 loop reads CSVSDPEKLFF. CDR3 coding DNA: TGCAGCGTTTCCGACCCTGAAAAACTGTTTTTT.

This clonotype has only a few counts. The V gene is TRBV12-3 or TRBV12-4, the J gene TRBJ2-7; tentatively, D is TRBD2 (5 bases). The CDR3 sequence is 14 residues long. The ends were cut back, 3 bases at V and 0 bases at J, with 9 bases in the middle. Here the CDR3 DNA reads TGTGCCAGCAGTTTGAAAGGGAGCTCCTACGAGCAGTACTTC. It encodes CASSLKGSSYEQYF.

Regarding this clonotype: Its ends do not fully match the called genes, so a read error is possible. The chain has TRBV7-9 and TRBJ1-1; D gene unclear. The CDR3 has 14 residues. Per the germline V gene, CDR1 is SEHNR and CDR2 is FQNEAQ (reference sequence). CDR3 sequence: CANSLQRGTTEAFF. The CDR3 nucleotides are TGCGCCAACAGCTTGCAACGGGGTACGACTGAAGCTTTCTTT.

The chain recombines TRBV20-1 with TRBJ1-2; D is perhaps TRBD1 (5 bases). Germline V lookup: CDR1 DFQATT, CDR2 SNEGSKA (reference sequence). The ends were cut back, 3 bases at V and 9 bases at J, with 14 bases in the middle. CDR3 length: 12 amino acids. The CDR3 coding sequence is TGCAGTGCTAGGGCCCAGGGATCGAGCTACACCTTC. The encoded protein is CSARAQGSSYTF.